This TCR beta chain came from a study of shared clonotypes between healthy human individuals. Libraries were prepared by immunoSEQ multiplex PCR; TCRdb keeps only in-frame clonotypes and omits some of them. The sample has hundreds of thousands of clones; more than 75% are singletons. Germline V gives CDR1 MNHEY, CDR2 SVGAGI. CDR3 length: 14 residues. Trimming shortened V by 10 bases and J by 4 bases, and 17 bases separated the two germline ends. This clonotype was obtained from a woman aged 35 to 49 in good health. Some clones in this sample may be carry-over from other donors' samples. Sequences were obtained from PBMCs. The rearrangement links TRBV6-5 to TRBJ1-5, with unresolved D. The chain's CDR3 is CANGWSGPNQPQHF. DNA for the CDR3: TGTGCCAACGGATGGTCGGGTCCGAATCAGCCCCAGCATTTT.